This is a list of T cell receptor beta chains from one sample in a study of CD8 T cells in ankylosing spondylitis. TCRdb passed the 5' RACE reads through MiXCR, listing each CDR3 protein once. Among about 840,000 distinct CDR3 sequences listed, about 11% were seen once. Sequenced sample: blood, either unsorted or a sorted T cell fraction (not recorded which). The source of these receptors is a male donor with ankylosing spondylitis. CDR3s include the opening cysteine and the closing phenylalanine or tryptophan. Each record gives: V gene, D gene, J gene, CDR3 protein. The D gene is left open where the match is weak.

>TRBV7-9|TRBD2|TRBJ2-1
CASSRTSGSAYNEQFF
>TRBV29-1|NA|TRBJ1-2
CSAEDSYGYTF
>TRBV20-1|NA|TRBJ1-5
CSAGGGKTYQPQHF
>TRBV20-1|NA|TRBJ1-3
CSAPRSGRGNTIYF
>TRBV3-1|NA|TRBJ2-5
CASSQTPQVAQYF
>TRBV20-1|NA|TRBJ2-7
CSARDQSKPLEYEQYF
>TRBV20-1|TRBD1|TRBJ1-2
CSAPDRDYGYTF
>TRBV29-1|TRBD2|TRBJ2-7
CSAWDYLYEQYF
>TRBV5-1|TRBD1|TRBJ2-4
CASSSDRAAKNIQYF
>TRBV9|TRBD2|TRBJ2-5
CASSALLAGEQETQYF
>TRBV4-3|TRBD1|TRBJ1-5
CASSQGTGGYYQPQHF
>TRBV5-1|NA|TRBJ2-5
CASSPRRPRFQETQYF
>TRBV12-3/TRBV12-4|NA|TRBJ1-5
CASSADGLSNQPQHF
>TRBV6-5|NA|TRBJ2-5
CASSTGSPFQYF
>TRBV6-2/TRBV6-3|NA|TRBJ2-1
CASTNPYNEQFF
>TRBV5-1|TRBD1|TRBJ2-4
CASSTTGLDIQYF
>TRBV20-1|TRBD2|TRBJ2-3
CSAGLAGRDTQYF
>TRBV6-5|NA|TRBJ1-2
CASSYGGLMYGYTF
>TRBV20-1|NA|TRBJ1-1
CSAKGHWAEAFF
>TRBV10-3|NA|TRBJ2-3
CAIRGLGGTDTQYF
>TRBV5-1|NA|TRBJ2-1
CASSLGQGYNEQFF
>TRBV4-3|NA|TRBJ2-7
CASSQVAPPGEEQYF
>TRBV11-2|NA|TRBJ1-1
CASSEQGGGTEAFF
>TRBV6-5|TRBD1|TRBJ2-5
CASSSGTGGIKTQYF
>TRBV5-1|NA|TRBJ1-1
CASSSQGFQDTEAFF
>TRBV6-1|NA|TRBJ2-7
CASSRVLYGEQYF
>TRBV12-3/TRBV12-4|NA|TRBJ1-3
CASSFSGGNTIYF
>TRBV5-1|NA|TRBJ2-3
CASSPAVGWGDTQYF
>TRBV28|NA|TRBJ2-3
CASSLGPQSSTDTQYF
>TRBV5-1|TRBD1|TRBJ2-3
CASTSTGSTSTDTQYF
>TRBV20-1|TRBD2|TRBJ2-7
CSASPLTSGTYEQYF
>TRBV24-1|TRBD1|TRBJ1-2
CATSDSTGEVDF
>TRBV6-5|NA|TRBJ2-7
CASSYRGQGPLEQYF
>TRBV4-2|NA|TRBJ1-2
CASSQDNRPNGYTF
>TRBV20-1|NA|TRBJ2-7
CSARDLPWYEQYF
>TRBV27|NA|TRBJ2-3
CASSPRLASTDTQYF
>TRBV5-1|TRBD1|TRBJ2-5
CASSNPGQGLGETQYF
>TRBV20-1|TRBD1|TRBJ1-4
CSAQGQGDEKLFF
>TRBV4-3|NA|TRBJ1-2
CASSQDYREKTF
>TRBV2|NA|TRBJ1-2
CASSERRAAGYTF
>TRBV12-3/TRBV12-4|TRBD1|TRBJ1-5
CASSPNTGTGRDQPQHF
>TRBV12-3/TRBV12-4|TRBD1|TRBJ1-2
CASSVGQDLYGYTF
>TRBV7-2|NA|TRBJ1-2
CASSLEATGRLGYTF
>TRBV10-2|TRBD2|TRBJ2-1
CASSERGGRRNDQFF
>TRBV20-1|NA|TRBJ2-7
CSAKGAADSYEQYF
>TRBV9|NA|TRBJ1-3
CASSTQGRGTRSSGNTIYF
>TRBV20-1|NA|TRBJ2-3
CSEKVVDTQYF
>TRBV29-1|NA|TRBJ2-7
CSVEDGNYEQYF
>TRBV18|NA|TRBJ1-6
CASSPSAALNSPLHF
>TRBV7-8|NA|TRBJ2-1
CASSLVEDEQFF
>TRBV5-1|NA|TRBJ1-1
CASSLASVNTEAFF
>TRBV7-2|NA|TRBJ2-1
CASSLAQGQGNEQFF
>TRBV7-2|TRBD2|TRBJ2-3
CASSSLAGGDTQYF
>TRBV18|NA|TRBJ2-1
CASSPRQEAYNEQFF
>TRBV7-6|NA|TRBJ2-3
CASSPLEDTQYF
>TRBV28|NA|TRBJ1-5
CASQDSRQPQHF
>TRBV20-1|TRBD2|TRBJ2-5
CSAITRVGGDQETQYF
>TRBV9|TRBD2|TRBJ2-3
CASRASGSPTDTQYF
>TRBV5-1|NA|TRBJ2-5
CASSGGSFRETQYF
>TRBV7-2|TRBD2|TRBJ2-7
CASSSPGAGEDEQYF